Listed here are 14 T cell receptor beta chains from one sample, sequenced in a study of shared clonotypes between healthy human individuals. The table came from immunoSEQ multiplex PCR; TCRdb's copy has only in-frame clones and leaves some out. The profile shows about 180,000 clones, roughly 93% of them singletons. The material sequenced was naive CD4+ T cells sorted from blood. The sample's subset: CD45RA+ positively selected. These receptor sequences come from a woman in her twenties or thirties in good health.

CDR3 residues: CASSSTVIRAGFNLAQHF. CDR3 DNA: TGTGCCAGCTCCTCGACCGTTATCAGGGCAGGCTTTAATCTGGCCCAGCATTTT. The V gene is TRBV18, the J gene TRBJ1-5; D is possibly TRBD1 (5 bases). Germline CDR1 KGHSH, CDR2 LQKENI. The V gene lost 6 bases and the J gene lost 11 bases, with 32 bases spanning the gap. The CDR3 loop spans 18 amino acids.

V and J are TRBV11-2 and TRBJ1-1, with no clear D. V was pared by 5 bases and J by 4 bases, with 20 bases between. The CDR3 length is 16 residues. In germline, CDR1 is SGHAT, CDR2 FQNNGV. The CDR3 spells CASSRPWAGDGTEAFF. For the CDR3, the DNA is TGTGCCAGCAGCCGACCTTGGGCTGGGGATGGCACTGAAGCTTTCTTT.

In DNA, the CDR3 is TGTGCCAGCAGGGACCCGGGCCCGGGGGCTTTCTTT. Amino acids: CASRDPGPGAFF. The V gene is TRBV7-9, the J gene TRBJ1-1; no definite D call. This CDR3 comprises 12 residues. V was cut by 6 bases and J by 11 bases, with 16 bases left in between. CDR1 and CDR2 from the germline V gene are SEHNR and FQNEAQ (reference sequence).

The rearrangement links TRBV11-2 to TRBJ2-3; D unclear. With 1 base removed from V and 1 base from J, the gap between germline ends came to 6 bases. The CDR3 spans 14 residues. The germline CDR1 and CDR2 sequences are SGHAT and FQNNGV. The CDR3 sequence is CASSLVLGTDTQYF. The CDR3 DNA follows: TGTGCCAGCAGCTTAGTGTTGGGCACAGATACGCAGTATTTT.

The chain is built from TRBV6-5 and TRBJ1-6, with TRBD1 matching 7 bases. J gave up 7 bases and V 5 bases, and 5 bases lay outside the gene matches. This CDR3 contains 14 residues. The germline V gene has CDR1 MNHEY and CDR2 SVGAGI. CDR3 sequence reads: CASSGGQANSPLHF. CDR3 sequence (DNA): TGTGCCAGCAGTGGAGGACAGGCAAATTCACCCCTCCACTTT.

A note on this clone: This same CDR3 is encoded by further DNA sequences in the sample. This chain joins TRBV6-6 and TRBJ2-5; D is unclear. The end of the DNA aligns better with TRBJ2-7, so the J call may be wrong. Germline loops: CDR1 MNHNY, CDR2 SVGAGI (reference sequence). This CDR3 has 12 residues. CDR3 sequence: CASSQGTYEQYF. DNA for the CDR3: TGTGCCAGCTCCCAAGGTACTTACGAGCAGTACTTC.

The J gene is TRBJ1-1, the V gene TRBV19; D unclear. Germline CDR1 and CDR2: LNHDA and SQIVND (reference sequence). Trimming shortened V by 4 bases and J by 4 bases, and 7 bases separated the two germline ends. The CDR3 consists of 12 residues. CDR3 residues: CASSTAGTEAFF. Written as DNA, the CDR3 is TGTGCCAGTAGTACGGCGGGCACTGAAGCTTTCTTT.

This clone was detected only once. The V gene is TRBV27, the J gene TRBJ2-7; tentative D call: TRBD1 (5 bases). In germline, CDR1 is MNHEY, CDR2 SMNVEV (reference sequence). The CDR3 is 14 amino acids. V lost 2 bases to trimming and J lost 0 bases, with 8 bases between them. The CDR3 region is CASSLQGSSYEQYF. The CDR3, as DNA: TGTGCCAGCAGTTTACAGGGCAGCTCCTACGAGCAGTACTTC.

This rearrangement joins TRBV18 to TRBJ2-2; D is uncertain. The germline V gene encodes CDR1 KGHSH and CDR2 LQKENI. The CDR3 contains 17 residues. The V end lost 3 bases, the J end lost 0 bases, and 14 bases lay between the germline ends. The CDR3 sequence: CASSPSLFQTNTGELFF. The CDR3 DNA reads as TGTGCCAGCTCACCTAGTTTATTCCAGACGAACACCGGGGAGCTGTTTTTT.

This chain links TRBV7-8 with TRBJ2-1; 8 bases map to TRBD2. CDR1 is SGHVS, CDR2 FQNEAQ, per germline. The CDR3 is 19 residues long. The junction had 17 bases not matched to a gene; V was cut back by 4 bases and J by 3 bases. The CDR3 protein is CASSYTSGRLPAGYNEQFF. The CDR3 DNA reads TGTGCCAGCAGCTATACTAGCGGAAGATTGCCAGCGGGCTACAATGAGCAGTTCTTC.

The genes are TRBV5-1 and TRBJ1-1, with D tentatively TRBD1 (5 bases). The CDR3 has 16 residues. The germline V gene has CDR1 SGHRS and CDR2 YFSETQ. Trimming pared 0 bases from V and 0 bases from J, leaving 12 bases between. The CDR3 region is CASSLGTRNMNTEAFF. In nucleotides, the CDR3 is TGCGCCAGCAGCTTGGGGACACGGAATATGAACACTGAAGCTTTCTTT.

The rearrangement links TRBV7-2 to TRBJ2-1, with D possibly being TRBD2 (6 bases). V lost 5 bases and J 4 bases, leaving 9 bases between the germline ends. Germline V lookup: CDR1 SGHTA, CDR2 FQGNSA. This CDR3 comprises 13 residues. The CDR3 sequence: CASSPGTYNEQFF. The CDR3 DNA reads as TGTGCCAGCAGCCCCGGGACTTACAATGAGCAGTTCTTC.

The chain joins TRBV5-1 to TRBJ2-7; D is possibly TRBD2 (6 bases). The CDR3 sequence is 14 residues long. Germline V gene lookup returns CDR1 SGHRS and CDR2 YFSETQ. Trimming removed 1 base at V and 2 bases at J, with 10 bases between. The CDR3 bases are TGCGCCAGCAGCTTGTTAGCGGCAGCCTACGAGCAGTACTTC. Translation: CASSLLAAAYEQYF.

The chain joins TRBV11-2 to TRBJ2-3; 7 nucleotides line up with TRBD2. From germline, CDR1 is SGHAT and CDR2 FQNNGV. Losses at the gene ends were 0 bases for V and 7 bases for J; bases not matched to a gene: 13. The CDR3 is 17 amino acids. CDR3 sequence reads: CASSLDFLAGRVNTQYF. The CDR3 coding sequence is TGTGCCAGCAGCTTAGATTTTCTAGCAGGGAGGGTAAATACGCAGTATTTT.